This passage covers 5 T cell receptor beta chains from one sample sequenced in a study of T cell changes during pregnancy in multiple sclerosis. Assay used: immunoSEQ multiplex PCR; TCRdb lists only in-frame clones, some missing. The repertoire holds about 96,000 clones, about 92% seen once, with around 2.5% in the top ten. The sample in question was peripheral blood, obtained in the first trimester of pregnancy. The receptors derive from a female donor with multiple sclerosis, enrolled in a pregnancy study.

The rearrangement joins TRBV5-6 to TRBJ2-7; TRBD1 matches at 7 bases. V was clipped by 5 bases and J by 6 bases; unmatched bases: 5. The CDR3 totals 12 residues. Germline CDR1 reads SGHDT; CDR2 reads YYEEEE. This chain's CDR3 is CASSSDRVEQYF. The CDR3 DNA sequence: TGTGCCAGCAGTTCCGACAGGGTCGAGCAGTACTTC.

The chain combines TRBV5-6 with TRBJ1-3; 8 positions match TRBD1. The CDR3 spans 15 residues. The germline gives CDR1 SGHDT, CDR2 YYEEEE. V dropped 4 bases and J dropped 3; count of bases not matched to a gene: 6. In DNA, the CDR3 is TGTGCCAGCAGCGACATGACAGGGGATGGAAACACCATATATTTT. Translated, it gives CASSDMTGDGNTIYF.

This rearrangement joins TRBV28 to TRBJ2-7, with 12 bases lining up with TRBD2. CDR1 is MDHEN and CDR2 is SYDVKM in the germline V gene. With 5 bases clipped from V and 2 bases from J, the junction kept 7 bases outside the gene matches. There are 16 residues in the CDR3. CDR3 DNA: TGTGCCAGCAGTCCCCGGACTAGCGGGAACACCTACGAGCAGTACTTC. Protein sequence: CASSPRTSGNTYEQYF.

The table lists this clone with a count of one. The chain has TRBV7-3 and TRBJ2-3, with TRBD2 matching 7 bases. From germline, CDR1 is SGHTA and CDR2 FQGTGA. J lost 0 bases, V lost 4 bases, and 7 bases had no gene match. The CDR3 has 16 amino acids. CDR3: CASSSGGRASTDTQYF. CDR3 coding DNA: TGTGCCAGCAGCTCGGGGGGACGGGCTAGCACAGATACGCAGTATTTT.

This rearrangement joins TRBV27 to TRBJ1-4; 11 bases match TRBD1. This CDR3 has 17 amino acids. Germline CDR1 reads MNHEY; CDR2 reads SMNVEV (reference sequence). The trim removed 2 bases at V and 8 bases at J, leaving 10 bases unmatched. As DNA, the CDR3 is TGTGCCAGCAGTTTAGTGGACAGGGGGCGCCTAAGCGAAAAACTGTTTTTT. It translates to CASSLVDRGRLSEKLFF.